The next 17 T cell receptor beta chains were all read from a single sample in a study of persistence of HIV-infected CD4 T cells. Sequencing used immunoSEQ version 4 in survey mode. Repertoires were generated with immunoSEQ multiplex PCR, while TCRdb's copy carries only in-frame clones and drops some. The sample has under 60,000 clones, around 75% seen once. These receptors have no identified antigens. The stimulus was lysate of CMV-infected fibroblasts, around 10 ug/mL. CD40L-negative CD69-negative CD45RO-high memory CD4+ T cells were sorted as populations depleted of antigen-responding cells. Sequenced here: CD4+ T cells sorted from PBMCs after roughly 18-hour stimulation, sampled from a patient who received antiretroviral therapy. These receptors were collected from an adult man with HIV who was CMV-seropositive.

V usage is TRBV18 and J usage is TRBJ2-3, with TRBD2 as a possible D gene (6 bases). Trimming left V 5 bases short and J 1 base short, with 19 bases between. The CDR3 sequence is 17 residues long. CDR1 and CDR2 from the germline V gene are KGHSH and LQKENI. CDR3 sequence reads: CASSTVAWGGGTDTQYF. The CDR3 bases are TGTGCCAGCTCAACGGTGGCTTGGGGCGGGGGCACAGATACGCAGTATTTT.

This rearrangement joins TRBV19 to TRBJ1-2, with 7 bases identical to TRBD1. Germline trimming cut 4 bases from V and 4 bases from J; bases unmatched to any gene: 9. The CDR3 spans 15 residues. Germline lookup yields CDR1 LNHDA and CDR2 SQIVND (reference sequence). Here the CDR3 reads CASSRGRQGGYGYTF. In DNA form, the CDR3 reads TGTGCCAGTAGTAGGGGGCGACAGGGAGGCTATGGCTACACCTTC.

The chain uses TRBV6-5 and TRBJ1-1; D might be TRBD1 (5 bases). The germline V gene has CDR1 MNHEY and CDR2 SVGAGI. The ends were cut back, 8 bases at V and 4 bases at J, with 17 bases in the middle. CDR3 length: 14 residues. CDR3 DNA: TGTGCCAGCCACCGGGAGGGCAGGGCCACTGAAGCTTTCTTT. This encodes CASHREGRATEAFF.

This rearrangement joins TRBV29-1 to TRBJ2-3; TRBD1 matches at 12 bases. Trimming at V came to 7 bases and at J to 4 bases, leaving 12 bases not matched to a gene. From germline, CDR1 is SQVTM and CDR2 ANQGSEA. The CDR3 sequence is 16 residues long. CDR3 nucleotides: TGCAGCGCCCACTTCCGGGACAGGGGGCGCCCAGATACGCAGTATTTT. Its translation is CSAHFRDRGRPDTQYF.

This clone has a handful of counts. The chain combines TRBV5-1 with TRBJ2-5; D not certain. This CDR3 contains 15 residues. The V gene's germline CDR1 is SGHRS and CDR2 YFSETQ. The ends were cut back, 0 bases at V and 7 bases at J, with 16 bases in the middle. CDR3 coding DNA: TGCGCCAGCAGCTTGGACGCGGTGACGAAGGGGACCCAGTACTTC. Amino acids: CASSLDAVTKGTQYF.

The chain has TRBV6-2 or TRBV6-3 and TRBJ2-2; 9 bases line up with TRBD2. The CDR3 covers 17 residues. CDR1 MNHEY and CDR2 SVGEGT come from the germline V gene. V lost 3 bases and J lost 4; bases outside the gene matches: 9. The CDR3 sequence is CASSYYTSGLITGELFF. CDR3 nucleotide sequence: TGTGCCAGCAGTTATTATACTAGCGGGTTAATCACCGGGGAGCTGTTTTTT.

This rearrangement joins TRBV18 to TRBJ1-1, with a possible D match to TRBD1 (6 bases). The V end was cut by 3 bases, the J end by 8 bases, with 13 bases between. CDR3 length: 13 residues. CDR1 KGHSH and CDR2 LQKENI come from the germline V gene. The CDR3 bases are TGTGCCAGCTCACCTAACAGGGAAGGAGAAGCTTTCTTT. Encoded protein: CASSPNREGEAFF. Combining the CDR3 with reference TRBV18 and TRBJ1-1 gives the whole variable domain NAGVMQNPRHLVRRRGQEARLRCSPMKGHSHVYWYRQLPEEGLKFMVYLQKENIIDESGMPKERFSAEFPKEGPSILRIQQVVRGDSAAYFCASSPNREGEAFFGQGTRLTVV.

The chain employs TRBV19 and TRBJ2-2; D call uncertain. Germline V gene lookup returns CDR1 LNHDA and CDR2 SQIVND (reference sequence). CDR3 length equals 15 residues. Trimming cost V 2 bases and J 4 bases, with 11 bases left between them. The CDR3 DNA sequence: TGTGCCAGTAGTATAAGCAGGATTGCCACCGGGGAGCTGTTTTTT. It yields the protein CASSISRIATGELFF. The entire variable domain, with the rest obtained from reference TRBV19 and TRBJ2-2, is as follows: DGGITQSPKYLFRKEGQNVTLSCEQNLNHDAMYWYRQDPGQGLRLIYYSQIVNDFQKGDIAEGYSVSREKKESFPLTVTSAQKNPTAFYLCASSISRIATGELFFGEGSRLTVL.

V usage is TRBV3-1 (or the pseudogene TRBV3-2) and J usage is TRBJ1-1; 9 bases align to TRBD1. Unmatched junction bases numbered 3, after V lost 1 base and J lost 0 bases. The CDR3 contains 16 residues. Germline V gene lookup returns CDR1 LGHDT and CDR2 YNNKEL (reference sequence). The CDR3 is CASSQAGTGLNTEAFF. The CDR3, as DNA: TGTGCCAGCAGCCAAGCGGGGACAGGGCTGAACACTGAAGCTTTCTTT.

This clone was observed a few times. The chain couples TRBV14 to TRBJ2-5; the D call may be TRBD1 or TRBD2 (5 bases each). CDR3 length: 15 amino acids. Deletions cut 0 bases from V and 3 bases from J, with 11 bases between. Germline V gives CDR1 SGHDN, CDR2 FVKESK. The chain's CDR3 is CASSQDWGRKETQYF. CDR3 bases: TGTGCCAGCAGCCAAGATTGGGGACGCAAAGAGACCCAGTACTTC.

CDR3 protein: CASSEITEDRGHNYGYTF. The CDR3, as DNA: TGTGCCAGCAGTGAAATTACGGAGGACAGGGGGCATAACTATGGCTACACCTTC. V is TRBV6-1 and J is TRBJ1-2; 11 bases line up with TRBD1. Germline V lookup: CDR1 MNHNS, CDR2 SASEGT. This CDR3 region has 18 residues. Trimming removed 2 bases from V and 1 base from J; junction bases left unmatched: 9.

The genes are TRBV5-8 and TRBJ2-1, with 7 bases lining up with TRBD2. The germline V gene has CDR1 SGHTS and CDR2 YDEGEE. With V trimmed by 2 bases and J by 10 bases, 9 bases remained unmatched. This CDR3 is 14 amino acids long. The CDR3 loop reads CASSFGLVLGEQFF. The CDR3 DNA reads TGTGCCAGCAGCTTCGGACTAGTCCTGGGGGAGCAGTTCTTC.

The chain carries TRBV4-3 and TRBJ1-2; no reliable D call. The CDR3 extends over 14 amino acids. Trimming took 3 bases from V and 3 from J, leaving 11 bases between them. Germline assignment: CDR1 LGHNA and CDR2 YSLEER. CDR3 nucleotides: TGCGCCAGCAGCCAGGGAGCGGGCTACTATGGCTACACCTTC. This gives the protein CASSQGAGYYGYTF.

V is TRBV2 and J is TRBJ2-5; TRBD2 aligns across 16 bases. The CDR3 contains 16 residues. V shed 10 bases, J shed 2 bases, and the junction held 7 bases outside the gene matches. Germline assignment: CDR1 SNHLY and CDR2 FYNNEI. The CDR3 protein is CATGRGLAGGQETQYF. The CDR3 DNA sequence: TGTGCCACCGGCCGGGGACTAGCGGGGGGGCAAGAGACCCAGTACTTC.

The rearrangement uses TRBV4-1 and TRBJ2-1; 14 bases are shared with TRBD2. This CDR3 spans 16 amino acids. V was clipped by 5 bases and J by 6 bases; unmatched bases: 6. CDR1 MGHRA and CDR2 YSYEKL come from the germline V gene. CDR3 residues: CASSGRLAGGPNEQFF. Written as DNA, the CDR3 is TGCGCCAGCAGCGGGCGACTAGCGGGAGGGCCCAATGAGCAGTTCTTC.

The chain couples TRBV14 to TRBJ2-2; TRBD2 aligns across 9 bases. CDR3 length: 17 residues. The germline CDR1 and CDR2 sequences are SGHDN and FVKESK. The V and J ends lost 5 bases and 6 bases, in that order; junction bases with no gene match: 13. The chain's CDR3 is CASSIDLGGGASGELFF. The DNA for the CDR3 is TGTGCCAGCAGCATCGACCTCGGCGGGGGGGCATCCGGGGAGCTGTTTTTT.

V and J are TRBV7-2 and TRBJ1-2, with 10 bases identical to TRBD1. Germline V gene lookup returns CDR1 SGHTA and CDR2 FQGNSA. V shed 2 bases, J shed 2 bases, and the junction held 2 bases outside the gene matches. The length of the CDR3 is 15 residues. This chain's CDR3 is CASSLKTGGNYGYTF. CDR3 nucleotides: TGTGCCAGCAGCTTAAAGACAGGGGGCAACTATGGCTACACCTTC.